These 3 T cell receptor beta chains originate from one sample sequenced in a study of T cells after yellow fever vaccination. Using its own MiXCR run on the 5' RACE reads, TCRdb lists one record per CDR3 protein. The repertoire has 500,000 to 650,000 distinct CDR3 sequences, 9% to 15% of them found once; the top ten carry under 15%. The source was PBMCs, collected on the day of the yellow fever booster vaccination. These receptors were taken from a man aged 30 to 45 who received the YFV17D yellow fever vaccine.

This clonotype was detected only a few times. The V call is TRBV6-5, the J call TRBJ2-5; 9 nucleotides line up with TRBD2. CDR3 size: 18 residues. The germline gives CDR1 MNHEY, CDR2 SVGAGI. The V gene end was trimmed by 0 bases and the J gene end by 4 bases; junction bases not matched to a gene: 12. The CDR3 loop reads CASSYSLGASGIGETQYF. The CDR3 coding sequence is TGTGCCAGCAGTTACTCTTTGGGCGCTAGCGGGATAGGAGAGACCCAGTACTTC.

The gene calls are TRBV20-1 and TRBJ1-5; 9 positions match TRBD1. V lost 3 bases to trimming and J lost 3 bases; unmatched junction nucleotides: 9. The CDR3 is 16 amino acids. CDR1 is DFQATT and CDR2 is SNEGSKA in the germline V gene (reference sequence). CDR3 bases: TGCAGTGCTAGGGCCGGGACAGGGCGCTACAATCAGCCCCAGCATTTT. It codes for CSARAGTGRYNQPQHF.

In its sample, this clonotype was seen a few times. The CDR3 bases are TGTGCCAGCAGCTTTGGAGCAATACCTCAGCCCCAGCATTTT. Protein sequence: CASSFGAIPQPQHF. The chain has TRBV5-5 and TRBJ1-5; D is uncertain. CDR1 SGHKS and CDR2 YYEKEE come from the germline V gene (reference sequence). The CDR3 runs to 14 residues. V lost 2 bases, J lost 6 bases, and 12 bases lay in between.